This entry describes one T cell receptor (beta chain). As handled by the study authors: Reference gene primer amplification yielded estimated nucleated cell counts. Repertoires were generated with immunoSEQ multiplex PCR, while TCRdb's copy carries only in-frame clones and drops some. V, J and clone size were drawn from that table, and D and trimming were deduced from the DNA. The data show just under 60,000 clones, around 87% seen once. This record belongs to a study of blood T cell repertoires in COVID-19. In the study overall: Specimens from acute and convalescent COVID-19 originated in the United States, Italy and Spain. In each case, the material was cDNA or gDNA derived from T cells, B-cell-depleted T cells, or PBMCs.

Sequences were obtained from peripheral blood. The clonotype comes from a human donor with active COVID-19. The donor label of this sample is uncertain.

CDR3 sequence reads: CASSSPAGPSGGASGETQYF. Here the CDR3 DNA reads TGTGCCAGCAGTTCCCCGGCGGGCCCTAGCGGGGGGGCCTCAGGGGAGACCCAGTACTTC. J is TRBJ2-5 and V is TRBV2; TRBD2 aligns across 12 bases. The CDR3 extends over 20 amino acids. Trimming took 5 bases from V and 5 from J; bases not matched to a gene: 21. Germline CDR1 and CDR2: SNHLY and FYNNEI.